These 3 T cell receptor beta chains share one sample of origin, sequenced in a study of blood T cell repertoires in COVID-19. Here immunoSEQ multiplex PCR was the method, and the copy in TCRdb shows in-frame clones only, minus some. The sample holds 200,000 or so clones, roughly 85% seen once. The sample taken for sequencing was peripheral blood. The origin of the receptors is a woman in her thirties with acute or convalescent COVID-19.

CDR3: CSVWLAGSRDRRGDSDNEQFF. The CDR3 DNA reads TGCAGCGTGTGGCTAGCGGGATCCCGGGATAGGCGTGGCGACAGCGACAATGAGCAGTTCTTC. The J gene is TRBJ2-1, the V gene TRBV29-1; 9 nucleotides align to TRBD2. Germline-derived CDR1 and CDR2 are SQVTM and ANQGSEA. The J segment lost 5 bases and the V segment lost 6 bases, leaving 29 bases of the junction unmatched. This CDR3 region has 21 residues.

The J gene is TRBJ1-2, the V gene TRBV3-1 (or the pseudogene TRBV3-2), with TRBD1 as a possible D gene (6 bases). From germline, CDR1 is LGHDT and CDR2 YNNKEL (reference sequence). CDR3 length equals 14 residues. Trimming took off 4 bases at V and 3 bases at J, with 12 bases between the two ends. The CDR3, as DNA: TGTGCCAGCAGCCGGGAAACAGGGTACTATGGCTACACCTTC. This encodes CASSRETGYYGYTF.

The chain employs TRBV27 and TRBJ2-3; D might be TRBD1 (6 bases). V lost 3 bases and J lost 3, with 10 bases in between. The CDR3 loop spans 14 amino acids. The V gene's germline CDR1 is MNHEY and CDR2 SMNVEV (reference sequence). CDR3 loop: CASSFIQGTDTQYF. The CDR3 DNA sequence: TGTGCCAGCAGTTTTATCCAGGGGACAGATACGCAGTATTTT.